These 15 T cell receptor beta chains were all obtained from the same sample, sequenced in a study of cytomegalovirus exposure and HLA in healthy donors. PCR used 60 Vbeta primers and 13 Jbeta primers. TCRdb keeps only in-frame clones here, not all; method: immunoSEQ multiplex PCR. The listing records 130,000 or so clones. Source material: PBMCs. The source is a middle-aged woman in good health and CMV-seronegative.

As DNA, the CDR3 is TGTGCCAGCAGCTTTGATGGCGGGGGGGCGACAGATACGCAGTATTTT. This encodes CASSFDGGGATDTQYF. The gene calls are TRBV11-2 and TRBJ2-3, with TRBD2 matching 9 bases. This CDR3 contains 16 residues. Germline CDR1 and CDR2: SGHAT and FQNNGV. V lost 3 bases to trimming and J lost 3 bases; unmatched junction nucleotides: 7.

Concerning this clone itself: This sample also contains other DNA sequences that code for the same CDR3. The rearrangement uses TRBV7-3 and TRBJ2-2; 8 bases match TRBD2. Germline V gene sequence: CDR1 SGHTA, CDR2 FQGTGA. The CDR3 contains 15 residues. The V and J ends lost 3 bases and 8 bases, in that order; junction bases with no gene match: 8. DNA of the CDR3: TGTGCCAGCAGCTTCACTAGCGGACTAACTGGGGAGCTGTTTTTT. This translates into CASSFTSGLTGELFF. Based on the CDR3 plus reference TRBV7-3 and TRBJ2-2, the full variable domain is GAGVSQTPSNKVTEKGKYVELRCDPISGHTALYWYRQSLGQGPEFLIYFQGTGAADDSGLPNDRFFAVRPEGSVSTLKIQRTERGDSAVYLCASSFTSGLTGELFFGEGSRLTVL.

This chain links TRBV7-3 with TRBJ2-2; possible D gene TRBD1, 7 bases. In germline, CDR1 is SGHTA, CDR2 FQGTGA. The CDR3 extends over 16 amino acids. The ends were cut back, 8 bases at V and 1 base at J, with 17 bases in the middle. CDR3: CASGSTGTGNTGELFF. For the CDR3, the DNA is TGTGCCAGCGGATCGACAGGGACTGGGAACACCGGGGAGCTGTTTTTT.

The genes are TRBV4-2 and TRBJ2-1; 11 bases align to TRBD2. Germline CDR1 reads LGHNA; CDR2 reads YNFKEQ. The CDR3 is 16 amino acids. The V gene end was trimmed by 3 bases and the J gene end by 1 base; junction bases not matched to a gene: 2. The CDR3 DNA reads TGTGCCAGCAGCCACCCTAGCGGGGGGTCCTACAATGAGCAGTTCTTC. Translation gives CASSHPSGGSYNEQFF.

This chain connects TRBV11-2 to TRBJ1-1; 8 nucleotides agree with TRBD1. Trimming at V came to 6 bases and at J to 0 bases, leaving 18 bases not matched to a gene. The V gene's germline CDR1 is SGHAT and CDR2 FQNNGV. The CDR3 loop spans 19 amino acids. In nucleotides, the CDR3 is TGTGCCAGCAGTCCCAACTACCGGGACAGGAGAGATTTGAACACTGAAGCTTTCTTT. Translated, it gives CASSPNYRDRRDLNTEAFF.

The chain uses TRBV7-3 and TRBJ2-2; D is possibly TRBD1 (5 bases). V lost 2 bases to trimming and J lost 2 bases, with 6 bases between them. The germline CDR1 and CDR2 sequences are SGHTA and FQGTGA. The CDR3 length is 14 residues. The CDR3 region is CASSLQGNTGELFF. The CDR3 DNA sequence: TGTGCCAGCAGCTTACAGGGTAACACCGGGGAGCTGTTTTTT.

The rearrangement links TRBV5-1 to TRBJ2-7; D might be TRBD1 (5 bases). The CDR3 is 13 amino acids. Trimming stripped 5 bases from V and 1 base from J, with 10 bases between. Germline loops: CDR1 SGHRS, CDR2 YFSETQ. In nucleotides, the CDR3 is TGCGCCAGCAGGTCAGGGCGGTCCTACGAGCAGTACTTC. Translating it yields CASRSGRSYEQYF.

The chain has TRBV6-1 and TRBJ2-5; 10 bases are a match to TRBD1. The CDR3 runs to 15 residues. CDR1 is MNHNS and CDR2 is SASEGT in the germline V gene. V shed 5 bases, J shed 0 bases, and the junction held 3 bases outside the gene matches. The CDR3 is CASSRDRGHQETQYF. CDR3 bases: TGTGCCAGCAGTCGGGACAGGGGACACCAAGAGACCCAGTACTTC.

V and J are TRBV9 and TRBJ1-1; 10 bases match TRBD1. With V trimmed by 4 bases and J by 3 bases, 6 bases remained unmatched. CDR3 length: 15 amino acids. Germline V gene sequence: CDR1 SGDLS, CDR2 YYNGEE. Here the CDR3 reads CASSPWTGGDTEAFF. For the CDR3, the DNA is TGTGCCAGCAGCCCCTGGACAGGGGGGGACACTGAAGCTTTCTTT.

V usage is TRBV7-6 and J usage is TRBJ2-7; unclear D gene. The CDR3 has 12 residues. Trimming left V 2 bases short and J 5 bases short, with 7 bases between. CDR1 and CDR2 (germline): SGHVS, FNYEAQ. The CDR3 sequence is CASSLREDEQYF. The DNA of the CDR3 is TGTGCCAGCAGCTTACGTGAGGACGAGCAGTACTTC.

The CDR3, as DNA: TGTGCCAGCAGCGTGGGGGCCAACGTCCTGACTTTC. Its translation is CASSVGANVLTF. The chain joins TRBV28 to TRBJ2-6; D is undetermined. The CDR3 is 12 amino acids. Per germline, CDR1 MDHEN and CDR2 SYDVKM. V gave up 6 bases and J gave up 4 bases, with 4 bases separating them.

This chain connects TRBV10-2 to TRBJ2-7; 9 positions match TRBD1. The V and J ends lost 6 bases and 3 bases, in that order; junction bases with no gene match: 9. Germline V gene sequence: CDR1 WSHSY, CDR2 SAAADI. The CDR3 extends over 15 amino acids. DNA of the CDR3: TGCGCCAGCAGGATTGATTCGGACAGGGGCTACGAGCAGTACTTC. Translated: CASRIDSDRGYEQYF.

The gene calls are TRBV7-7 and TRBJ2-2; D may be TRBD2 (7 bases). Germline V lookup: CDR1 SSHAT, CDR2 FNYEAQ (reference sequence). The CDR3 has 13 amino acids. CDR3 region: CASSKGGPGELFF. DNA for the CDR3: TGTGCTAGCTCGAAGGGGGGGCCCGGGGAGCTGTTTTTT. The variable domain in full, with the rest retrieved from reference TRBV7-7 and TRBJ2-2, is GAGVSQSPRYKVTKRGQDVTLRCDPISSHATLYWYQQALGQGPEFLTYFNYEAQPDKSGLPSDRFSAERPEGSISTLTIQRTEQRDSAMYRCASSKGGPGELFFGEGSRLTVL.

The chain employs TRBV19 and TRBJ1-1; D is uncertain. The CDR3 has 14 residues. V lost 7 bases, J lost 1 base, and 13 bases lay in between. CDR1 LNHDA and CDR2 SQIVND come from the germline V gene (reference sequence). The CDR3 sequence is CASTYRDGNTEAFF. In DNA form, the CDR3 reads TGTGCCAGTACCTATAGAGATGGGAACACTGAAGCTTTCTTT.

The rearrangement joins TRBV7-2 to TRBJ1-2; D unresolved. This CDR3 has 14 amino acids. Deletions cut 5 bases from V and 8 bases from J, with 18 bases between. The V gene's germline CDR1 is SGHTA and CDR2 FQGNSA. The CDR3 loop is CASSPERGSKGYTF. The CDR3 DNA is TGTGCCAGCAGCCCCGAGCGGGGTAGTAAAGGCTACACCTTC.